This passage covers 29 T cell receptor beta chains from one sample sequenced in a study of breast tumors, draining lymph nodes, adjacent tissues listed by TCRdb under 2016. Lymph node samples were obtained from the axillary draining lymph nodes of breast cancer patients. The method was multiplex PCR. TCRdb records Illumina HiSeq 2000 as the sequencer. Using fastp trimming at Q25 and MiXCR clonotype assembly, TCRdb reanalyzed the public sequencing data and kept in-frame beta chains. A single entry per CDR3 protein holds the most common genes and DNA from its merged rows. The sample contains tens of thousands of distinct CDR3 sequences, about 27% of them found a single time. The ten most abundant clones make up around 8.1% of the sample. The sample consisted of axillary lymph node tissue. The receptors originated from a female donor with breast cancer. Some clones in this sample may be carry-over from other donors' samples.

V and J are TRBV9 and TRBJ1-2; D perhaps matches TRBD1 (5 bases). The V end lost 3 bases, the J end lost 6 bases, and 12 bases lay between the germline ends. This CDR3 contains 13 residues. The V gene's germline CDR1 is SGDLS and CDR2 YYNGEE. The DNA for the CDR3 is TGTGCCAGCAGCGGGCAGGGCAGCCATGGCTACACCTTC. It is translated as CASSGQGSHGYTF.

This clonotype appeared many times. V gene TRBV5-5 combines with J gene TRBJ2-2; D is perhaps TRBD1 or TRBD2 (6 bases each). The CDR3 consists of 17 residues. Germline V gene lookup returns CDR1 SGHKS and CDR2 YYEKEE (reference sequence). With 1 base removed from V and 7 bases from J, the gap between germline ends came to 20 bases. The CDR3 here is CASSLFSGWGAGGELFF. The CDR3 nucleotides are TGTGCCAGCAGCTTGTTCTCGGGTTGGGGGGCAGGCGGGGAGCTGTTTTTT.

This clonotype has at least ten counts. The chain has TRBV7-8 and TRBJ2-2; D could derive from TRBD1 or TRBD2 (7 bases each). Germline V gene lookup returns CDR1 SGHVS and CDR2 FQNEAQ. The V gene lost 10 bases and the J gene lost 5 bases, with 20 bases spanning the gap. There are 15 residues in the CDR3. In DNA form, the CDR3 reads TGTGCCACCTCCAGGGAGGGGGCGCTGACCGGGGAGCTGTTTTTT. It translates to CATSREGALTGELFF.

Only a few counts were recorded for this clonotype. The chain uses TRBV20-1 and TRBJ1-1; D not certain. The CDR3 sequence is 13 residues long. Germline V CDR1 and CDR2: DFQATT, SNEGSKA (reference sequence). The V end was cut by 3 bases, the J end by 4 bases, with 12 bases between. CDR3 bases: TGCAGTGCTAGTTTACTTATGAGCACTGAAGCTTTCTTT. Translating gives CSASLLMSTEAFF.

In this sample, this clonotype turned up many times. The V and J genes are TRBV19 and TRBJ1-2, with D perhaps matching TRBD1 (6 bases). V gave up 5 bases and J gave up 8 bases, with 15 bases separating them. The germline V gene encodes CDR1 LNHDA and CDR2 SQIVND (reference sequence). CDR3 length equals 13 residues. CDR3 in DNA: TGTGCCAGTAGTGGACAGCCACGAGGAGGCTACACCTTC. Amino acid sequence: CASSGQPRGGYTF.

This clonotype rates as medium-sized. The rearrangement links TRBV5-6 to TRBJ1-2; no clear D gene. V lost 8 bases, J lost 5 bases, and 16 bases lay in between. Germline-derived CDR1 and CDR2 are SGHDT and YYEEEE. The CDR3 totals 13 residues. CDR3 residues: CASHQTASYGYTF. The CDR3 nucleotides are TGTGCCAGTCACCAAACAGCTTCGTATGGCTACACCTTC.

The rearrangement uses TRBV14 and TRBJ2-3, with 10 bases fitting TRBD2. The germline V gene has CDR1 SGHDN and CDR2 FVKESK. Unmatched junction bases numbered 5, after V lost 3 bases and J lost 2 bases. This CDR3 comprises 16 residues. In DNA form, the CDR3 reads TGTGCCAGCAGCCAGTGGCTAGCGGGAGACACAGATACGCAGTATTTT. Its protein is CASSQWLAGDTDTQYF.

This clonotype was detected ten times or more. The chain has TRBV19 and TRBJ1-2, with D hard to call. The V and J ends lost 6 bases and 3 bases respectively, with 17 bases between them. Germline V CDR1 and CDR2: LNHDA, SQIVND (reference sequence). The CDR3 runs 15 residues. The CDR3 reads CASRPGQRMDYGYTF. In DNA, the CDR3 is TGTGCCAGTAGACCGGGCCAACGGATGGACTATGGCTACACCTTC.

Points on this clonotype: A read error is possible here, since a much larger clone lies one base away. V usage is TRBV20-1 and J usage is TRBJ2-3, with 9 positions matching TRBD2. The CDR3 runs to 14 residues. Germline V gene lookup returns CDR1 DFQATT and CDR2 SNEGSKA (reference sequence). Here the CDR3 reads CSAAAGGGTATQYF. The DNA for the CDR3 is TGCAGTGCCGCAGCGGGAGGAGGCACAGCTACGCAGTATTTT.

In its sample, this clonotype was seen many times. A much larger clonotype is one base distant, so this may be a read error. The chain recombines TRBV20-1 with TRBJ2-7; the D call may be TRBD1 or TRBD2 (5 bases each). CDR3 length: 14 residues. Germline V lookup: CDR1 DFQATT, CDR2 SNEGSKA (reference sequence). With 0 bases removed from V and 6 bases from J, the gap between germline ends came to 15 bases. The CDR3 sequence: CSARDPQGVSEQYF. The CDR3 DNA reads as TGCAGTGCTAGAGACCCTCAGGGAGTGTCCGAGCAGTACTTC.

Turning to this clonotype: A read error may account for a junction end that differs from germline. The V gene is TRBV29-1, the J gene TRBJ2-1; D could derive from TRBD1 or TRBD2 (5 bases each). This CDR3 is built from 15 residues. Germline loops: CDR1 SQVTM, CDR2 ANQGSEA. CDR3 coding DNA: TGCAACGTTGTTCCTATGCAGGGAGAGTACAGTGAGCAGTTCTTC. This encodes CNVVPMQGEYSEQFF.

To note about this clonotype: The DNA is left out, because the CDR3 cannot be placed on it with certainty; the CDR3 is given as TCRdb lists it. The chain couples TRBV2 to TRBJ2-2; no check of the table's D call, TRBD1, against the DNA was made. Germline values: CDR1 SNHLY, CDR2 FYNNEI. Including both end residues, the CDR3 is 23 amino acids long. The CDR3 sequence: CASSEHKGDYGYTFGSGTGELFF.

This clonotype was counted at least ten times. The chain recombines TRBV5-1 with TRBJ1-6; no clear D gene. The germline V and J ends were trimmed by 2 bases and 0 bases, with 6 bases remaining between them. Germline CDR1 reads SGHRS; CDR2 reads YFSETQ. This CDR3 is 15 amino acids long. The CDR3 coding sequence is TGCGCCAGCAGCTTAGTGGACTCCTATAATTCACCCCTCCACTTT. Its protein is CASSLVDSYNSPLHF.

This clonotype was observed at least ten times. The chain links TRBV20-1 to TRBJ2-3; D is unclear. The germline V and J ends were trimmed by 7 bases and 7 bases, with 12 bases remaining between them. From germline, CDR1 is DFQATT and CDR2 SNEGSKA (reference sequence). There are 11 residues in the CDR3. This chain's CDR3 is CSVSPGNTQYF. CDR3 in DNA: TGCAGTGTCTCCCCTGGAAATACGCAGTATTTT.

The chain joins TRBV3-1 to TRBJ1-1; D ambiguous. V lost 4 bases, J lost 5 bases, and 11 bases lay in between. The CDR3 contains 13 residues. Germline V gene sequence: CDR1 LGHDT, CDR2 YNNKEL (reference sequence). The CDR3 reads CASSRRMGTEAFF. CDR3 coding DNA: TGTGCCAGCAGCCGAAGAATGGGGACTGAAGCTTTCTTT.

This clonotype was seen at least ten times. The chain links TRBV5-1 to TRBJ1-4, with D tentatively TRBD1 (5 bases). With 0 bases removed from V and 3 bases from J, the gap between germline ends came to 18 bases. The germline CDR1 and CDR2 sequences are SGHRS and YFSETQ. This CDR3 is built from 18 residues. The CDR3 DNA reads TGCGCCAGCAGCTTGGCCCCTTTGGGGGGGGGAGCTAATGAAAAACTGTTTTTT. This codes for CASSLAPLGGGANEKLFF. The complete variable domain, with remaining parts taken from reference TRBV5-1 and TRBJ1-4, reads KAGVTQTPRYLIKTRGQQVTLSCSPISGHRSVSWYQQTPGQGLQFLFEYFSETQRNKGNFPGRFSGRQFSNSRSEMNVSTLELGDSALYLCASSLAPLGGGANEKLFFGSGTQLSVL.

The J gene is TRBJ2-1, the V gene TRBV7-3; possibly TRBD2 for D (5 bases). CDR1 and CDR2 (germline): SGHTA, FQGTGA. The germline V and J ends were trimmed by 2 bases and 7 bases, with 18 bases remaining between them. The CDR3 is made up of 16 amino acids. The CDR3 reads CASSLQGTASGNEQFF. The DNA for the CDR3 is TGTGCCAGCAGCTTACAAGGTACAGCCAGCGGAAATGAGCAGTTCTTC.

Ten or more counts support this clonotype. The rearrangement uses TRBV7-9 and TRBJ2-5; the D is unclear. The CDR3 consists of 13 residues. Germline lookup yields CDR1 SEHNR and CDR2 FQNEAQ (reference sequence). Between the trimmed V and J ends, which lost 3 bases and 2 bases, there was a span of 7 bases. For the CDR3, the DNA is TGTGCCAGCAGCTTTGGAGTTCAAGAGACCCAGTACTTC. Amino acids: CASSFGVQETQYF.

This clonotype was counted a single time. CDR3 amino acids: CASSQDTARGYTF. In DNA form, the CDR3 reads TGTGCCAGCAGCCAGGACACTGCTCGGGGCTACACCTTC. The V gene is TRBV14, the J gene TRBJ1-2; D perhaps matches TRBD1 (5 bases). This CDR3 is 13 amino acids long. The V and J ends lost 3 bases and 8 bases respectively, with 13 bases between them. CDR1 is SGHDN and CDR2 is FVKESK in the germline V gene.

As to this clonotype: This may be a read error: a much more frequent sequence differs by one nucleotide. This sequence joins TRBV5-5 and TRBJ2-3; D not certain. The CDR3 consists of 14 residues. Trimming removed 4 bases from V and 4 bases from J, with 13 bases in between. Germline V gene sequence: CDR1 SGHKS, CDR2 YYEKEE (reference sequence). CDR3 nucleotide sequence: TGTGCCAGCAGCATGGGCCCTACCCCAGATACGCAGTATTTT. Protein product: CASSMGPTPDTQYF.

This clonotype appeared many times. The chain uses TRBV5-8 and TRBJ2-5, with 7 bases fitting TRBD2. Trimming took 3 bases from V and 5 from J; bases not matched to a gene: 4. The germline CDR1 and CDR2 sequences are SGHTS and YDEGEE. The CDR3 loop spans 13 amino acids. The CDR3 protein is CASSWGGRETQYF. The CDR3 region has the DNA TGTGCCAGCAGCTGGGGAGGGCGCGAGACCCAGTACTTC.

The table lists this clonotype with many counts. The V gene is TRBV6-2 or TRBV6-3, the J gene TRBJ1-6, with D unclear. Germline V CDR1 and CDR2: MNHEY, SVGEGT. CDR3 size: 16 residues. The ends were cut back, 0 bases at V and 10 bases at J, with 16 bases in the middle. The CDR3 DNA reads TGTGCCAGCAGTTACTCGAATGTTCACAGAGGATCACCCCTCCACTTT. Its translation is CASSYSNVHRGSPLHF.

This clonotype was observed at least ten times. The chain has TRBV7-2 and TRBJ1-2; 7 bases are shared with TRBD1. Losses at the gene ends were 0 bases for V and 5 bases for J; bases not matched to a gene: 6. The CDR3 covers 15 residues. The germline CDR1 and CDR2 sequences are SGHTA and FQGNSA. In DNA form, the CDR3 reads TGTGCCAGCAGCTTAGCGGGCCAGACAGGGTATGGCTACACCTTC. Translating it yields CASSLAGQTGYGYTF.

Concerning this clonotype itself: The CDR3 carries no conserved terminal phenylalanine or tryptophan, so it likely arises from a read error. The chain carries TRBV7-3 and TRBJ2-1; 8 nucleotides agree with TRBD2. Germline V lookup: CDR1 SGHTA, CDR2 FQGTGA. The CDR3 is 15 amino acids. The CDR3 DNA is TGTACCAGCAGCTTAACTAGCGGCCACGACAATGAGCAGTTCCTC. Amino acid sequence: CTSSLTSGHDNEQFL.

Turning to this clonotype: This sequence may be a read error, since a much larger clone differs from it by one base. V gene TRBV20-1 combines with J gene TRBJ2-7, with D possibly being TRBD2 (6 bases). Germline lookup yields CDR1 DFQATT and CDR2 SNEGSKA (reference sequence). The CDR3 is made up of 16 amino acids. Here the CDR3 reads CGATREPPSAPYEQYF. In DNA form, the CDR3 reads TGCGGTGCTACCCGAGAGCCGCCTAGCGCACCCTACGAGCAGTACTTC.

The chain combines TRBV20-1 with TRBJ2-7, with D perhaps TRBD2 (5 bases). This CDR3 has 13 residues. Trimming removed 0 bases from V and 5 bases from J, with 11 bases in between. From germline, CDR1 is DFQATT and CDR2 SNEGSKA (reference sequence). The CDR3 DNA sequence: TGCAGTGCTAGAGAAAGTGGACTCGACGAGCAGTACTTC. Encoded protein: CSARESGLDEQYF.

In regard to this clonotype: This may be a read error: a much more frequent sequence differs by one nucleotide. V is TRBV20-1 and J is TRBJ2-1; 7 nucleotides match TRBD2. The CDR3 is 17 residues long. Trimming at V came to 0 bases and at J to 9 bases, leaving 17 bases not matched to a gene. The germline V gene has CDR1 DFQATT and CDR2 SNEGSKA (reference sequence). The CDR3, as DNA: TGCAGTGCTAGAGAGGAAAGACTAGCCGCGTCTCCTGGTGAGCAGTTCTTC. It specifies CSAREERLAASPGEQFF.

This clonotype was observed at least ten times. Compared with germline, one end of the junction differs, possibly owing to a read error. This sequence joins TRBV20-1 and TRBJ2-6; 7 nucleotides match TRBD1. The CDR3 runs to 22 residues. Germline V lookup: CDR1 DFQATT, CDR2 SNEGSKA (reference sequence). The CDR3 region is CSARYRDRRITRHYSGANVLAF. The DNA for the CDR3 is TGCAGTGCTAGGTACCGGGACAGAAGAATTACAAGACACTACTCTGGGGCCAACGTCCTGGCTTTC.

This clonotype was detected ten times or more. The chain joins TRBV28 to TRBJ2-1; no clear D. With 2 bases removed from V and 7 bases from J, the gap between germline ends came to 12 bases. CDR1 MDHEN and CDR2 SYDVKM come from the germline V gene. CDR3 length: 14 amino acids. The CDR3: CASSLGPLGNEQFF. In nucleotides, the CDR3 is TGTGCCAGCAGTTTAGGTCCCTTGGGGAATGAGCAGTTCTTC. The variable domain in full, completed from reference TRBV28 and TRBJ2-1, reads DVKVTQSSRYLVKRTGEKVFLECVQDMDHENMFWYRQDPGLGLRLIYFSYDVKMKEKGDIPEGYSVSREKKERFSLILESASTNQTSMYLCASSLGPLGNEQFFGPGTRLTVL.